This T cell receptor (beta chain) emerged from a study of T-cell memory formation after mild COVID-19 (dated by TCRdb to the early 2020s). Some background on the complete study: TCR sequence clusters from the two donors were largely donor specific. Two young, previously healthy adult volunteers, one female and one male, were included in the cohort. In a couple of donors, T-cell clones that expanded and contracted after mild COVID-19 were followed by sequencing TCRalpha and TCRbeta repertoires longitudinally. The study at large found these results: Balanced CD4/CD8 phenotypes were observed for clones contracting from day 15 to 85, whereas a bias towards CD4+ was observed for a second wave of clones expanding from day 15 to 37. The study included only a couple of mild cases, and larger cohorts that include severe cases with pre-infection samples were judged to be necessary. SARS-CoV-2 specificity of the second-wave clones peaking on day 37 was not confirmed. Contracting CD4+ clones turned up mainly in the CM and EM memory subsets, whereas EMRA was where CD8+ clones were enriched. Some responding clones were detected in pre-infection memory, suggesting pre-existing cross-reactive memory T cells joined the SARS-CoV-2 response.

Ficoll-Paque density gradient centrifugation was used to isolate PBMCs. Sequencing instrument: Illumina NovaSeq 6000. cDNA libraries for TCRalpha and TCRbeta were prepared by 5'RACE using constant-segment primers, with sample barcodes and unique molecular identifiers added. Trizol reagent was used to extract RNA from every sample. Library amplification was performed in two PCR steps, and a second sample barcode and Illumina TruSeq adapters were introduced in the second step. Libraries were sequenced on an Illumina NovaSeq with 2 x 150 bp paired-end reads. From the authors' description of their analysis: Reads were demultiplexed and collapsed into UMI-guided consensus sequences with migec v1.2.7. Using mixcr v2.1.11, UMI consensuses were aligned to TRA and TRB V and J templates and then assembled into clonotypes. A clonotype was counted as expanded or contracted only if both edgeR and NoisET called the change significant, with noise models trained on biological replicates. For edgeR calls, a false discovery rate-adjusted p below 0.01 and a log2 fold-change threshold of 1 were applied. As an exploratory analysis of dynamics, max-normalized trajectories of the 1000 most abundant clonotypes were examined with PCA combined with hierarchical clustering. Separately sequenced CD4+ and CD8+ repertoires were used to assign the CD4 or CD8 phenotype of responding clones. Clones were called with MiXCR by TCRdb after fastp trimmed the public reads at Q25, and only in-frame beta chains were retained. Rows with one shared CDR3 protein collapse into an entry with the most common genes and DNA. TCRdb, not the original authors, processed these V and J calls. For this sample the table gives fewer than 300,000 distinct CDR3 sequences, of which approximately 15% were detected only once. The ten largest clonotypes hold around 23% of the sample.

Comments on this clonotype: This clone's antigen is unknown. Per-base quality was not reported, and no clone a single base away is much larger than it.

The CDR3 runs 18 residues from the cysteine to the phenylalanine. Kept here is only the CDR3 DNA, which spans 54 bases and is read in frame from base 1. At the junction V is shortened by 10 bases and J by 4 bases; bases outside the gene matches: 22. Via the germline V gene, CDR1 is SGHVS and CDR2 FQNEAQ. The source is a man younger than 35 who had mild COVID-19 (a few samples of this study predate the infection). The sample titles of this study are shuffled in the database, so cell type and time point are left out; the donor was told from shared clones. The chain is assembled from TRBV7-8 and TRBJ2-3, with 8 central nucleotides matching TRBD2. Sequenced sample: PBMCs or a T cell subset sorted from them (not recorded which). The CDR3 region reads CATRRLRGGRVLPDTQYF. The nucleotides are TGTGCCACCCGGCGTCTACGGGGGGGCCGGGTTCTCCCAGATACGCAGTATTTT.